A single sample gave rise to the 4 T cell receptor beta chains below, sequenced in a study of Ad26.COV2.S vaccination and SARS-CoV-2 variants. The assay was immunoSEQ multiplex PCR, and TCRdb's table has in-frame clones only and misses some. The table lists under 300,000 clones, around 88% of them singletons, with under 3% in the top ten. The treatment denotes: around 19 received Ad26.COV2.S at low or high dose, single or two shots; roughly five received placebo; per-sample allocation not given. Day 63 after the first injection of vaccine or placebo was the sampling time. This sample comprised peripheral blood, obtained in a trial of Ad26.COV2.S vaccine versus placebo. These receptors were collected from a person aged 18-65 years who received the Ad26.COV2.S COVID-19 vaccine or a placebo.

This sequence joins TRBV6-4 and TRBJ2-3; a weak D match, TRBD1 (5 bases). CDR1 and CDR2 from the germline V gene are MRHNA and SNTAGT. This CDR3 spans 14 amino acids. V shed 5 bases and J shed 1 base, with 10 bases lying between them. CDR3: CASSNQGGTDTQYF. CDR3 coding DNA: TGTGCCAGCAGTAACCAGGGTGGCACAGATACGCAGTATTTT.

The sample holds one count of this clone. The chain employs TRBV10-3 and TRBJ2-6; D is perhaps TRBD1 (5 bases). Trimming pared 7 bases from V and 1 base from J, leaving 8 bases between. CDR1 ENHRY and CDR2 SYGVKD come from the germline V gene. The CDR3 has 14 amino acids. The CDR3 region is CAIKGDSGANVLTF. As DNA, the CDR3 is TGTGCCATCAAAGGGGATTCTGGGGCCAACGTCCTGACTTTC.

The CDR3 DNA follows: TGTGCCTGCGAAATCCCACCATACCACGAGCAGTACTTC. Amino acid sequence: CACEIPPYHEQYF. The gene calls are TRBV30 and TRBJ2-7; D unresolved. Trimming pared 6 bases from V and 5 bases from J, leaving 17 bases between. The CDR3 extends over 13 amino acids. Germline values: CDR1 GTSNPN, CDR2 SVGIG (reference sequence).

The CDR3 region is CATSDLGKHLSYNSPLHF. CDR3 nucleotides: TGTGCCACCAGTGATTTGGGAAAACACCTCTCCTATAATTCACCCCTCCACTTT. The genes are TRBV24-1 and TRBJ1-6; D not resolved. V gave up 0 bases and J gave up 0 bases, with 11 bases separating them. Germline assignment: CDR1 KGHDR and CDR2 SFDVKD. The length of the CDR3 is 18 residues.